The clone carrying this TCR beta chain has more than one count but fewer than ten. The antigen remains unidentified. Germline CDR1 is MNHEY and CDR2 is SVGAGI. This CDR3 comprises 12 residues. With V trimmed by 6 bases and J by 10 bases, 5 bases remained unmatched. The sample is drawn from a study of T-cell memory formation after mild COVID-19. Background on the study: TCR clusters largely stayed donor specific.

Study results and caveats: In second-wave clones peaking day 37, SARS-CoV-2 specificity remained unconfirmed. The study found contracting CD4+ clones mainly in CM and EM and contracting CD8+ clones in EMRA.

cDNA libraries for TCR alpha and TCR beta, carrying sample barcodes and UMIs, came from 5'RACE with constant-segment primers. TCRdb itself ran the 5' RACE reads through MiXCR, one entry per CDR3 protein. Seen here are about 320,000 distinct CDR3 sequences, roughly 13% observed once, and the top ten hold under 25%. This TCR derives from a man aged 18 to 29 who had mild COVID-19 (a few samples of this study predate the infection). Cell type and time point are not known. This chain links TRBV6-5 with TRBJ2-1, with TRBD1 identical over 8 bases. Sequences were obtained from PBMCs or a T cell subset sorted from them (not recorded which). The CDR3 is CASRTGEDEQFF. The CDR3 DNA is TGTGCCAGCAGGACAGGGGAAGACGAGCAGTTCTTC.